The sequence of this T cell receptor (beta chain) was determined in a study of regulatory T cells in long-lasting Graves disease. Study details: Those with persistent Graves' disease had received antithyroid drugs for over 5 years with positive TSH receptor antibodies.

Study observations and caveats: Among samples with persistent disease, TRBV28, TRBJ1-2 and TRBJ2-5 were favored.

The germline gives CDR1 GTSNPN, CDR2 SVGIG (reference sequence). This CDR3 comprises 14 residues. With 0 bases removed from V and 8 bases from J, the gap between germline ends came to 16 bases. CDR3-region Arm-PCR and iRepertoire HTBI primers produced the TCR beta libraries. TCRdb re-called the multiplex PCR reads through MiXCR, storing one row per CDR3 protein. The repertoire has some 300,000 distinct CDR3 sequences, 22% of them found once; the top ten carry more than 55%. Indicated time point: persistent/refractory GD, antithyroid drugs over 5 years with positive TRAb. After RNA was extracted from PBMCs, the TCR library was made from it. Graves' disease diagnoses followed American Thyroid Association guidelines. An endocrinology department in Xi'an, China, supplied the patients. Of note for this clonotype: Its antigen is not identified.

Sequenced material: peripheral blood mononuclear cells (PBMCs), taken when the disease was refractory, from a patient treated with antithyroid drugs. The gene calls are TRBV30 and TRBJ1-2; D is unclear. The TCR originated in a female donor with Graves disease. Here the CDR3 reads CAWSVNFEMEGYTF. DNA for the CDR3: TGTGCCTGGAGTGTAAATTTTGAAATGGAGGGCTACACCTTC.